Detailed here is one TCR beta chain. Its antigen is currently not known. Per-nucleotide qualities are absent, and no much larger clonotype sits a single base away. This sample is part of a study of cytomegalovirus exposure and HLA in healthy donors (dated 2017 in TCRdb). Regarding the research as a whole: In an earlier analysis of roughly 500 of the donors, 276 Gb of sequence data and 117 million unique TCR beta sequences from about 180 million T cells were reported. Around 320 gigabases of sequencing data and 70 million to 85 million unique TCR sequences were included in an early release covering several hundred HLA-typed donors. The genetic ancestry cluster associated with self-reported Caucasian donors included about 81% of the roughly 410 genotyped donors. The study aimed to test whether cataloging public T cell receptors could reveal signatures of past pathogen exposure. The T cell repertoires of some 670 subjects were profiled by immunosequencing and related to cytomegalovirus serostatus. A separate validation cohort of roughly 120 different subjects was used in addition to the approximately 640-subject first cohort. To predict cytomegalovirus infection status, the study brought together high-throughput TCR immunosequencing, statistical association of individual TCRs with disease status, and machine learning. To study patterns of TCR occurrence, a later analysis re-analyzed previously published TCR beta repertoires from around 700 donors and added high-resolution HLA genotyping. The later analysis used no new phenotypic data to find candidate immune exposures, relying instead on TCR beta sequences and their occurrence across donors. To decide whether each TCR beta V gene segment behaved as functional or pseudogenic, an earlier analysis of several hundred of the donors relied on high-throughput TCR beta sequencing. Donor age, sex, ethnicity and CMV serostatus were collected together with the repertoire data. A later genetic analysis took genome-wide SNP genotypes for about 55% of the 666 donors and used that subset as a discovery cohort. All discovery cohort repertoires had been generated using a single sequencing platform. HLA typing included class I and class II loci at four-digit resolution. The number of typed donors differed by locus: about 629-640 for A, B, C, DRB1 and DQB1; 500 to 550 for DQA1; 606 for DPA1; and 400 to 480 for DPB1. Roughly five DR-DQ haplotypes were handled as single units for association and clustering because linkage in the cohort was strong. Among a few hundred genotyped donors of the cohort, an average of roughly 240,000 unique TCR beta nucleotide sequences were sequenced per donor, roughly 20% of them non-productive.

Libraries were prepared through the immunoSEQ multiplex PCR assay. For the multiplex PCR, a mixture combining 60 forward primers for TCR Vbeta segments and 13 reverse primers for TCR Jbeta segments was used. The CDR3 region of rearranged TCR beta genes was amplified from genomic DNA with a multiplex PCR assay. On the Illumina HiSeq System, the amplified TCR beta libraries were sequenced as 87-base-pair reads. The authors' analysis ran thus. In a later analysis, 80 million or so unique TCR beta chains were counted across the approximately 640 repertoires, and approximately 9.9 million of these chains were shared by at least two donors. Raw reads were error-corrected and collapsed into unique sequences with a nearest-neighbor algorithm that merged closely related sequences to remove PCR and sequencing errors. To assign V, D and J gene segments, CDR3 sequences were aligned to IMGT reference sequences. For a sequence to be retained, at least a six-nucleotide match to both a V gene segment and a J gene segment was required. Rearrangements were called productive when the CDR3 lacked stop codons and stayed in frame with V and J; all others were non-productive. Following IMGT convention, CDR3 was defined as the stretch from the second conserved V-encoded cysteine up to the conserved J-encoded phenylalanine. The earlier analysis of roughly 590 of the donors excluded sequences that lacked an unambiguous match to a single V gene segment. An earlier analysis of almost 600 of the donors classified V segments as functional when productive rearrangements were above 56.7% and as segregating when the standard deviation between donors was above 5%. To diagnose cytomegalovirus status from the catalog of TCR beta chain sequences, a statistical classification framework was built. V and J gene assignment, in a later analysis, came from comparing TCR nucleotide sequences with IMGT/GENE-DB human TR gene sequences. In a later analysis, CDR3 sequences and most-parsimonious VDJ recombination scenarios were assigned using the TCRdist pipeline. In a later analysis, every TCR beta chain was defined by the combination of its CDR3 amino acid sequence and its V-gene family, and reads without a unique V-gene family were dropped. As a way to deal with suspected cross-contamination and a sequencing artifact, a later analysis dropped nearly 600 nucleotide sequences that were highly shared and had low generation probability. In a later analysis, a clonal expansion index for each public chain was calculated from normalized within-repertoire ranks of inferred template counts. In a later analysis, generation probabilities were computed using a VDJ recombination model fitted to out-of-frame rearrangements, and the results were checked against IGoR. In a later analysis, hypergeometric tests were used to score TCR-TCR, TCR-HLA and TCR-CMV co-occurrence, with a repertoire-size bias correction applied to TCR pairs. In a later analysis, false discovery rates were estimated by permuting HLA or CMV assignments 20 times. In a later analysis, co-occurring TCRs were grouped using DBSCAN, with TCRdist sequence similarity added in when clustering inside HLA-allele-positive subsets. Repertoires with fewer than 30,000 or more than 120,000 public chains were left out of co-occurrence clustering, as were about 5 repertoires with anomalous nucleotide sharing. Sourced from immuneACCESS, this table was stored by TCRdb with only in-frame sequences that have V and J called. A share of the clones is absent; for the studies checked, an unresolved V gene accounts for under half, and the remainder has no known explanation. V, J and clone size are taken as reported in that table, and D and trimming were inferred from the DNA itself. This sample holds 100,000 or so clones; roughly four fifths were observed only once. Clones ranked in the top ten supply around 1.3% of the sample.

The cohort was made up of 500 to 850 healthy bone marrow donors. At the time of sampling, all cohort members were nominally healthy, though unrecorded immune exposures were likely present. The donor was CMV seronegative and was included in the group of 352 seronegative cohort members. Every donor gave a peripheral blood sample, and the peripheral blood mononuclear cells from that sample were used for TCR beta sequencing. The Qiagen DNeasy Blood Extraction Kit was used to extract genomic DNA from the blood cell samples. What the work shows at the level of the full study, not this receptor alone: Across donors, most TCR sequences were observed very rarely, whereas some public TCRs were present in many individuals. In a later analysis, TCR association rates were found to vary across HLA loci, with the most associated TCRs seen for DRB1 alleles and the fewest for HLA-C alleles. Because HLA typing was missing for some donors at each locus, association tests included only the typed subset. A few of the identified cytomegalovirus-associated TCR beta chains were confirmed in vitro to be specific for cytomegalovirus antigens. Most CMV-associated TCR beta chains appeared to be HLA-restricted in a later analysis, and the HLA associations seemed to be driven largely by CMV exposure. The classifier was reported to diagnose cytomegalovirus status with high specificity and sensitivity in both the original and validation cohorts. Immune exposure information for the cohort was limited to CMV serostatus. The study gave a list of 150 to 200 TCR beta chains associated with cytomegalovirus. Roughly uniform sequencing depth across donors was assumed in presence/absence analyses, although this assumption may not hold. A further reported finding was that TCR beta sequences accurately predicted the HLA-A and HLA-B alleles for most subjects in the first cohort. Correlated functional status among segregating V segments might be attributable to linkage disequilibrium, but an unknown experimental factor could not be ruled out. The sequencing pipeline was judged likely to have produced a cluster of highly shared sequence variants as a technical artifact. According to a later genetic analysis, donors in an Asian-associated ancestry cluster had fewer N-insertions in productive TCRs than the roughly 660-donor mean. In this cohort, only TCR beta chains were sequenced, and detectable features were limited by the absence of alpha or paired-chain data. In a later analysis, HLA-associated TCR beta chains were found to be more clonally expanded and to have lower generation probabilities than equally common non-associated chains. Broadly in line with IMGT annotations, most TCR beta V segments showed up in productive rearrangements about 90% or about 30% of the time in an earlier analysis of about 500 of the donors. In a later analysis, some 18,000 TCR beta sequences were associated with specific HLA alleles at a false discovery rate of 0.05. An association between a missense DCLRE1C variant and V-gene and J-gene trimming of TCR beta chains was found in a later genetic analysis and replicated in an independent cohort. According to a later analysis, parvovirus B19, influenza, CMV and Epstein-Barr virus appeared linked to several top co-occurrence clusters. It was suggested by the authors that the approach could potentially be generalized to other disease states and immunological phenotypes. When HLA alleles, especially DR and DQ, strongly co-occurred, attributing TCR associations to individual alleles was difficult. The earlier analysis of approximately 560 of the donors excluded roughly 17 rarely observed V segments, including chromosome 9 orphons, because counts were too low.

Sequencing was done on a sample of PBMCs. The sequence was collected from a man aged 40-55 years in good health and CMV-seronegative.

The DNA is as follows: TGTGCCAGCAGGGCTGACTCCTACGAGCAGTACTTC. Translated, it gives CASRADSYEQYF. The sequence is built from TRBV5-4 and TRBJ2-7; the D gene lacks a confident call. The V end loses 5 bases and the J end loses 0 bases, and a stretch of 6 bases separates them. The CDR3 covers 12 residues, taking in both the cysteine and the phenylalanine. Only the CDR3 DNA stays, 36 bases, in frame from base 1. CDR1 SGHNT and CDR2 YYREEE were looked up in the germline V gene (reference sequence).